This TCR beta chain derives from a study of T-cell memory formation after mild COVID-19. Study details: Across donors, TCR clusters were largely donor specific.

A single record per CDR3 protein comes from TCRdb applying MiXCR to the 5' RACE reads. Of 340,000 or so distinct CDR3 sequences in the sample, around 13% are singletons; the top ten hold about 21%. Study conclusions and caveats: Day 15 to 85 contractors were CD4/CD8 balanced; later expanders leaned CD4+. Of the contracting clones, CD4+ ones lay mainly in CM and EM, and CD8+ ones in EMRA. Pre-infection memory carried some responding clones, suggesting that cross-reactive memory joined.

This CDR3 spans 15 amino acids. Germline CDR1 reads MGHRA; CDR2 reads YSYEKL. With 4 bases clipped from V and 6 bases from J, the junction kept 10 bases outside the gene matches. This clonotype was counted a few times. What it binds is unknown. The chain is built from TRBV4-1 and TRBJ1-1; 8 bases agree with TRBD1. Sequencing was done on a sample of PBMCs or a T cell subset sorted from them (not recorded which). The clonotype originates from a young man who had mild COVID-19 (a few samples of this study predate the infection). Cell type and time point are not known. CDR3 sequence (DNA): TGCGCCAGCAGCCGCAGAGACCAGGGGGCGTCTGAAGCTTTCTTT. Amino acids: CASSRRDQGASEAFF.